Presented here are 24 T cell receptor beta chains from one specimen sequenced in a study of read filtering for tumor transcriptome and immune sequencing. From 300 to 450 ng of RNA, a library with molecular barcoded alpha/delta and beta/gamma adaptors was made. TCRdb recomputed calls from the reads with MiXCR, one row per CDR3 protein. The table records under 35,000 distinct CDR3 sequences, around 20% of them present only once. The sample was a population of CD138-negative cells sorted from bone marrow. The receptors were gathered from a donor at least 40 years old with multiple myeloma.

This clonotype turned up a few times. The CDR3 bases are TGTGCCAGCAGCCCGGACAGGTCAACCCAGTACTTC. This translates into CASSPDRSTQYF. J is TRBJ2-5 and V is TRBV6-5; 7 bases agree with TRBD1. The V gene end was trimmed by 6 bases and the J gene end by 8 bases; junction bases not matched to a gene: 6. The CDR3 covers 12 residues. CDR1 and CDR2 (germline): MNHEY, SVGAGI.

This clonotype came up many times. The chain uses TRBV5-1 and TRBJ2-3; 10 positions agree with TRBD1. CDR1 is SGHRS, CDR2 YFSETQ, per germline. After removal of 2 bases from V and 4 bases from J, the junction contained 7 bases not matched to a gene. The CDR3 loop spans 16 amino acids. Here the CDR3 DNA reads TGCGCCAGCAGCTTAGGACAGGGGGTGAGGGCAGATACGCAGTATTTT. It encodes CASSLGQGVRADTQYF.

This clonotype is medium-sized. The gene calls are TRBV28 and TRBJ2-1, with D unresolved. Trimming removed 6 bases from V and 3 bases from J, with 12 bases in between. CDR1 is MDHEN and CDR2 is SYDVKM in the germline V gene. The CDR3 length is 14 residues. The CDR3 region has the DNA TGTGCCAGCAGCCCTCCTGACTTCTACAATGAGCAGTTCTTC. This gives the protein CASSPPDFYNEQFF.

By its share, this clonotype is medium-sized. This chain links TRBV27 with TRBJ2-6; tentatively, D is TRBD1 (5 bases). Germline CDR1 reads MNHEY; CDR2 reads SMNVEV (reference sequence). There are 19 residues in the CDR3. Trimming took off 4 bases at V and 0 bases at J, with 19 bases between the two ends. The CDR3 here is CASSSHLGVLSSGANVLTF. The CDR3, as DNA: TGTGCCAGCAGTTCCCATCTAGGGGTACTAAGCTCTGGGGCCAACGTCCTGACTTTC.

This clonotype was seen ten or more times. The V call is TRBV28, the J call TRBJ1-1; the D is unclear. V shed 2 bases and J shed 4 bases, with 8 bases lying between them. This CDR3 region has 13 residues. Germline V gives CDR1 MDHEN, CDR2 SYDVKM. CDR3 region: CASSLRLSTEAFF. The CDR3 nucleotides read TGTGCCAGCAGTTTAAGATTGAGCACTGAAGCTTTCTTT.

This clonotype was observed a few times. The CDR3 carries no conserved terminal phenylalanine or tryptophan, so it likely arises from a read error. The chain is built from TRBV6-5 and TRBJ2-7, with 12 bases matching TRBD1. The junction had 5 bases not matched to a gene; V was cut back by 7 bases and J by 4 bases. This CDR3 contains 14 residues. CDR1 and CDR2 from the germline V gene are MNHEY and SVGAGI. The CDR3 region has the DNA TGTGCCAGCACACCGGGACAGGGGGCGTACGAGCAGTACCTC. It codes for CASTPGQGAYEQYL.

Comment on this clonotype: This may be a read error: a much more frequent sequence differs by one nucleotide. The rearrangement joins TRBV28 to TRBJ2-5; weak D call: TRBD2 (7 bases). The CDR3 has 13 residues. Germline V lookup: CDR1 MDHEN, CDR2 SYDVKM. V lost 4 bases and J lost 7, with 13 bases in between. For the CDR3, the DNA is TGTGCCAGCAGTTCGGCAGGGGAGGGGACCCAGTACTTC. It translates to CASSSAGEGTQYF. The variable domain in full, with the rest retrieved from reference TRBV28 and TRBJ2-5, is DVKVTQSSRYLVKRTGEKVFLECVQDMDHENMFWYRQDPGLGLRLIYFSYDVKMKEKGDIPEGYSVSREKKERFSLILESASTNQTSMYLCASSSAGEGTQYFGPGTRLLVL.

This clonotype was recorded many times. The V and J genes are TRBV6-6 and TRBJ2-3; D call uncertain. The germline V gene has CDR1 MNHNY and CDR2 SVGAGI (reference sequence). This CDR3 is built from 14 residues. Trimming took 5 bases from V and 2 from J, leaving 11 bases between them. The CDR3 spells CASSTFLPTDTQYF. The CDR3 coding sequence is TGTGCCAGCAGTACTTTTCTACCCACAGATACGCAGTATTTT.

By share of the sample, this clonotype is medium-sized (0.01 to 0.1%). The chain employs TRBV28 and TRBJ2-7; D may be TRBD2 (5 bases). The CDR3 consists of 11 residues. Germline values: CDR1 MDHEN, CDR2 SYDVKM. Trimming cost V 7 bases and J 5 bases, with 9 bases left between them. CDR3 sequence: CASTFGNEQYF. CDR3 bases: TGTGCCAGCACATTCGGGAACGAGCAGTACTTC. Full variable domain (remainder filled in from reference TRBV28 and TRBJ2-7): DVKVTQSSRYLVKRTGEKVFLECVQDMDHENMFWYRQDPGLGLRLIYFSYDVKMKEKGDIPEGYSVSREKKERFSLILESASTNQTSMYLCASTFGNEQYFGPGTRLTVT.

For this clonotype: A much larger clone lies a single base off, so this may be a read error. The chain has TRBV20-1 and TRBJ1-1; D gene ambiguous. The V end lost 1 base, the J end lost 5 bases, and 14 bases lay between the germline ends. CDR1 and CDR2 from the germline V gene are DFQATT and SNEGSKA (reference sequence). CDR3 size: 14 residues. The CDR3 bases are TGCAGTGCTAGAGGGACCGATTGGGGAACTGAAGCTTTCTTT. Amino acids: CSARGTDWGTEAFF.

By its share, this clonotype is medium-sized. V gene TRBV6-6 combines with J gene TRBJ1-1; D is uncertain. This CDR3 has 13 residues. Germline lookup yields CDR1 MNHNY and CDR2 SVGAGI (reference sequence). V was pared by 6 bases and J by 8 bases, with 16 bases between. The CDR3 region has the DNA TGTGCCAGCAGCCAGCAACCCTCGGTCGAAGCTTTCTTT. Its translation: CASSQQPSVEAFF.

In its sample, this clonotype was seen a few times. The chain has TRBV6-5 and TRBJ2-7; TRBD1 matches 10 bases. The germline gives CDR1 MNHEY, CDR2 SVGAGI. CDR3 size: 16 residues. With 6 bases clipped from V and 5 bases from J, the junction kept 13 bases outside the gene matches. CDR3 sequence reads: CASRPGDWDRGNEQYF. The CDR3 DNA follows: TGTGCCAGCAGGCCCGGAGATTGGGACAGGGGCAACGAGCAGTACTTC.

Turning to this clonotype: A much bigger clone sits one base away, suggesting this may be a read error. V is TRBV6-6 and J is TRBJ1-2; no reliable D call. Germline V gives CDR1 MNHNY, CDR2 SVGAGI (reference sequence). The CDR3 covers 14 residues. The chain's CDR3 is CASRLDGDSYSYTF. CDR3 coding DNA: TGTGCCAGCAGGCTGGATGGAGACTCCTATAGCTACACCTTC.

This clonotype was seen repeatedly, ten times or more. The chain combines TRBV19 with TRBJ1-5, with TRBD1 matching 7 bases. Germline values: CDR1 LNHDA, CDR2 SQIVND (reference sequence). The trim removed 6 bases at V and 6 bases at J, leaving 8 bases unmatched. The CDR3 runs to 14 residues. As DNA, the CDR3 is TGTGCCAGTAGACGGGGGACAGCAGCTCAGCCCCAGCATTTT. Translating it yields CASRRGTAAQPQHF.

This clonotype showed up many times. This chain links TRBV15 with TRBJ2-5; D is possibly TRBD1 or TRBD2 (5 bases each). The CDR3 has 16 amino acids. V was shortened by 3 bases and J by 3 bases, with 17 bases between the two germline ends. Germline V gene sequence: CDR1 LNHNV, CDR2 YYDKDF (reference sequence). The CDR3 DNA reads TGTGCCACCAGCAGGAGGACCTCCGGGACCAAAGAGACCCAGTACTTC. Protein: CATSRRTSGTKETQYF.

Many counts were recorded for this clonotype. The chain has TRBV19 and TRBJ2-7; 8 positions agree with TRBD1. The CDR3 is 13 amino acids. The trim removed 6 bases at V and 8 bases at J, leaving 9 bases unmatched. CDR1 and CDR2 from the germline V gene are LNHDA and SQIVND (reference sequence). In nucleotides, the CDR3 is TGTGCCAGTAGCAAGACAACCAGGGGGCAGCAGTACTTC. This codes for CASSKTTRGQQYF.

Concerning this clonotype itself: A read error is likely, as this CDR3 ends without the conserved phenylalanine or tryptophan. The DNA is omitted, as the CDR3 cannot be located on it reliably, and the CDR3 follows TCRdb's listing. This chain connects TRBV29-1 to TRBJ2-7; no DNA check was done on the table's D call, TRBD1. Per the germline V gene, CDR1 is SQVTM and CDR2 is ANQGSEA. Termini included, the CDR3 measures 14 amino acids. The CDR3 sequence: CSVVGQGYFYEPYL.

Many counts were recorded for this clonotype. The chain carries TRBV29-1 and TRBJ2-1; D gene uncertain. The CDR3 spans 11 residues. Germline assignment: CDR1 SQVTM and CDR2 ANQGSEA. The V end was cut by 6 bases, the J end by 15 bases, with 18 bases between. CDR3 in amino acids: CSVTSRQTRFF. The CDR3 bases are TGCAGCGTCACCAGCCGCCAGACGCGGTTCTTC.

This clonotype has at least ten counts. V usage is TRBV4-1 and J usage is TRBJ2-2; D remains unclear. Germline CDR1 and CDR2: MGHRA and YSYEKL. The CDR3 loop spans 15 amino acids. Trimming stripped 1 base from V and 4 bases from J, with 10 bases between. CDR3 in amino acids: CASSQGVAATGELFF. CDR3 nucleotide sequence: TGCGCCAGCAGCCAAGGGGTGGCGGCCACCGGGGAGCTGTTTTTT.

This clonotype was detected ten times or more. The rearrangement links TRBV20-1 to TRBJ1-1; 8 nucleotides align to TRBD1. Germline V CDR1 and CDR2: DFQATT, SNEGSKA (reference sequence). V shed 3 bases and J 2 bases; nucleotides not matched to a gene: 8. The CDR3 has 15 residues. The CDR3: CSARGPGQVNTEAFF. The CDR3 nucleotides are TGCAGTGCTAGGGGACCGGGACAGGTAAACACTGAAGCTTTCTTT.

This clonotype was counted a few times. This chain connects TRBV29-1 to TRBJ2-7; D may be TRBD1 (6 bases). Germline-derived CDR1 and CDR2 are SQVTM and ANQGSEA. V lost 7 bases and J lost 12, with 19 bases in between. The CDR3 is 11 amino acids. CDR3 residues: CSAFEGVRWYF. The CDR3 DNA is TGCAGCGCTTTCGAGGGGGTCCGTTGGTACTTC.

This sequence joins TRBV11-2 and TRBJ1-1, with TRBD1 identical over 9 bases. The length of the CDR3 is 14 residues. V gave up 5 bases and J gave up 7 bases; unmatched junction bases: 8. Germline V gene lookup returns CDR1 SGHAT and CDR2 FQNNGV. Written as DNA, the CDR3 is TGTGCCAGCAGCCAACTACAGGGGGCGGATGAAGCTTTCTTT. Amino acids: CASSQLQGADEAFF.

Ten or more counts support this clonotype. The chain combines TRBV12-3 or TRBV12-4 with TRBJ2-7, with TRBD1 matching 8 bases. The CDR3 runs 15 residues. J gave up 6 bases and V 4 bases, and 11 bases lay outside the gene matches. The CDR3 reads CASSSRDRIQSEQYF. Here the CDR3 DNA reads TGTGCCAGCAGTTCCCGGGACAGGATTCAAAGCGAGCAGTACTTC.

This clonotype has a count of ten or more. CDR3 DNA sequence: TGTGCCAGCAGCAAGACTAGCGGTAAAGAGACCCAGTACTTC. Translation: CASSKTSGKETQYF. V is TRBV2 and J is TRBJ2-5; 9 bases match TRBD2. The CDR3 covers 14 residues. Germline V gene sequence: CDR1 SNHLY, CDR2 FYNNEI. With 6 bases clipped from V and 3 bases from J, the junction kept 5 bases outside the gene matches.